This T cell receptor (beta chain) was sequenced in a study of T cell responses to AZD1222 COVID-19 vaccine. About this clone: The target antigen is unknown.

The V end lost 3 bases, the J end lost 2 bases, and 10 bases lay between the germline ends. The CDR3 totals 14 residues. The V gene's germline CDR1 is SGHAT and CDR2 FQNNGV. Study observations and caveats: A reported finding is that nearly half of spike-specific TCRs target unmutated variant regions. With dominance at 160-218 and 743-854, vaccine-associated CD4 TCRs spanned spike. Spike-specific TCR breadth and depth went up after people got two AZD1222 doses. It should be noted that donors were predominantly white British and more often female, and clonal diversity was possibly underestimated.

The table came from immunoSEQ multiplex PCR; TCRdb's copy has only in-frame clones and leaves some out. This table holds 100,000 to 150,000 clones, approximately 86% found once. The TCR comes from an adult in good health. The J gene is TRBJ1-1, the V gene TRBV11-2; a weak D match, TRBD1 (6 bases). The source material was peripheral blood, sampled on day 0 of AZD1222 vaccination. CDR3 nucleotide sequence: TGTGCCAGCAGCTTGGTACAGGGTAACACTGAAGCTTTCTTT. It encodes CASSLVQGNTEAFF.